This entry is about one TCR beta chain. This clonotype was observed a single time. Its antigen target is currently unknown. Nothing much larger sits one base from this clone, and base qualities are not available. One read is thin evidence. The donors were roughly 40 Caucasian individuals from Russia, aged about 6 to 100 years, who were systemically healthy. Ten milliliters of peripheral blood were drawn from each donor into EDTA-treated Vacutainer tubes. Ficoll-Paque density-gradient centrifugation was used to isolate PBMCs, with at least 6.5 million per sample. Total RNA was extracted from PBMCs with Trizol reagent, with at least 5 micrograms obtained per sample. The percentages of naive CD45RAhigh/CD27high T cells were determined by flow cytometry on a PBMC aliquot from every donor. Spanning cysteine to phenylalanine, the CDR3 consists of 18 amino acids. Only CDR3 DNA is held: 54 bases, read in frame from base 1. Sequences SQVTM (CDR1) and ANQGSEA (CDR2) are obtained from the germline V gene.

This sample is part of a study of blood T cells in healthy people across ages (dated by TCRdb to 2014 to 2015). Study-level background: In model experiments, template switching captured about one uniquely barcoded TCR beta cDNA molecule for every two T cells. Age-related changes in TCR beta repertoire diversity were measured in the study by deep sequencing normalized with unique cDNA molecular identifiers. The donors were split into four age groups: young (average 16 years), middle-aged (around 40), aged (more than 60) and long-lived (approximately 80). To avoid experimental bias, donors of different ages were spread randomly across the sequencing lanes. Two additional independent replicas of 1 million unique cDNA reads from the same blood draw were analyzed for two donors (one aged 18 to 29 and one aged 80 or older).

Library preparation was by 5' RACE. Sequencing instrument: Illumina HiSeq 2500. The second PCR ran for about 7 to 11 cycles and used a J-beta primer mix along with a sample-barcoded 5' primer. A template-switch 5' adaptor carrying 12 random nucleotides introduced a unique molecular identifier onto each TCR beta cDNA molecule. Each sample yielded at least 3 million CDR3-containing paired-end reads. The Mint cDNA synthesis kit, primed by a TRBC-specific oligonucleotide, was used to synthesize first-strand cDNA from all RNA. Following uracil-DNA glycosylase treatment, all cDNA underwent a first 18-cycle PCR with the universal primers M1SS and BC2_uni_R. In the original analysis: For normalization, 1 million high-quality reads were randomly selected from each sample, with every read carrying a distinct molecular identifier. Instead of being binned into consensus sequences, reads that shared molecular identifiers were thrown out. MiTCR, run with a Q25 quality threshold and the strictest error-elimination algorithm, handled CDR3 identification, clonotype clustering and error correction. Lower-bound total TCR beta diversity was estimated with a nonparametric unseen species model using Euler transformation. The raw public reads went through TCRdb reprocessing: fastp at Q25, MiXCR clone calling, in-frame beta chains kept. Rows matching on CDR3 protein sequence are summarized as one entry with the most common DNA and genes. Clone size and V and J calls follow TCRdb, not the original study. Present in this sample are 650,000 to 1,000,000 distinct CDR3 sequences, roughly 35% of which were seen just once. The ten top clones hold about an eighth of the sample.

Study-wide conclusions, independent of this receptor: The CMV infection status of donors was not known, potentially confounding age-related changes in expanded clonotypes. Observed TCR beta diversity per million T cells fell roughly linearly with age, and a significant reduction was already apparent by age roughly 40. Observed TCR beta diversity correlated strongly with the percentage of naive T cells measured by flow cytometry. Bulk unsorted PBMC profiling prevented conclusive comparison of naive and antigen-experienced compartments. Compared with the aged group, the long-lived group had more naive CD4+ T cells, fewer expanded clones and increased TCR diversity, suggesting age selection. Estimates of total diversity from one million sequenced T cells were regarded as lower bounds and underestimates.

The sequenced material came from blood. The chain employs TRBV29-1 and TRBJ2-7; the D region is possibly TRBD1 or TRBD2, each matching across 5 bases. The DNA matches TRBJ2-5 better at its end, which makes the J call doubtful. The origin of this receptor is a man younger than 30 in good health. The CDR3 amino acid sequence is: CSVERGAGGRVLQETQYF. The bases are TGCAGCGTTGAACGGGGCGCAGGTGGTCGGGTACTCCAAGAGACCCAGTACTTC.